This T cell receptor (beta chain) is drawn from a study of T-cell memory formation after mild COVID-19 (dated by TCRdb to about 2021). As for the study more broadly: Most TCR sequence clusters were specific to one of the two donors. Two young, previously healthy adult volunteers made up the cohort, one male and one female. T-cell clones expanding and contracting after mild COVID-19 in two donors were tracked by longitudinal TCRalpha and TCRbeta repertoire sequencing.

TCRdb records Illumina NovaSeq 6000 as the sequencer. cDNA libraries for TCRalpha and TCRbeta were prepared by 5'RACE using constant-segment primers, with sample barcodes and unique molecular identifiers added. RNA was extracted from every sample with Trizol reagent. Libraries were amplified in two PCR steps, with a second sample barcode and Illumina TruSeq adapters added in the second step. The libraries were sequenced on an Illumina NovaSeq using 2 x 150 bp paired-end reads. Processing in the source paper ran as follows. With migec v1.2.7, reads were demultiplexed and then collapsed into UMI-guided consensus sequences. Using mixcr v2.1.11, UMI consensuses were aligned to TRA and TRB V and J templates and then assembled into clonotypes. A clonotype was counted as expanded or contracted only when both edgeR and NoisET called the clonotype significant, with the noise models trained on biological replicates. For edgeR calls, the thresholds were a false discovery rate-adjusted p below 0.01 and a log2 fold-change of 1. As an exploratory analysis of dynamics, max-normalized trajectories of the 1000 most abundant clonotypes were examined by PCA with hierarchical clustering. Each responding clone was given a CD4 or CD8 phenotype based on the CD4+ and CD8+ repertoires, which had been sequenced separately. TCRdb reworked the public reads: Q25 trimming with fastp, MiXCR clone assembly, productive beta chains retained. Entries are consolidated by CDR3 protein sequence, retaining the most common genes and DNA. The V and J calls shown here were made by TCRdb, not taken from the authors' results. In this sample the table shows roughly 340,000 distinct CDR3 sequences, roughly 15% of which occur a single time. The ten largest clones add up to around 20% of the sample.

In regard to this clonotype: The antigen it binds to is not known. Qualities for individual bases were not recorded, and no much larger clone is one base off.

V sheds 0 bases and J sheds 1 base, leaving 11 bases between their ends. The CDR3 numbers 15 residues from cysteine through phenylalanine. Kept here is only the CDR3 DNA, which spans 45 bases and is read in frame from base 1. CDR1 and CDR2 were assigned from the germline V gene (reference sequence) as DFQATT and SNEGSKA. Ficoll-Paque density gradient centrifugation was used to isolate PBMCs. General conclusions and limits of the study: The detection of some responding clones in pre-infection memory suggests that pre-existing cross-reactive memory T cells joined the SARS-CoV-2 response. Contracting CD4+ clones appeared mostly in the CM and EM memory subsets, whereas CD8+ clones were enriched in EMRA. Whether the second-wave clones peaking on day 37 were SARS-CoV-2 specific was not confirmed. Only a couple of mild cases were covered by the study, and larger cohorts that include severe cases with pre-infection samples were considered necessary. Balanced CD4/CD8 phenotypes were observed for clones contracting from day 15 to 85, whereas a bias towards CD4+ was observed for a second wave of clones expanding from day 15 to 37.

The rearrangement combines TRBV20-1 with TRBJ2-3; tentative D gene TRBD1, with 6 bases matching. The sample was PBMCs or a T cell subset sorted from them (not recorded which). The sequence was collected from a man aged 18-30 years who had mild COVID-19 (a few samples of this study predate the infection). The sample titles of this study are shuffled in the database, so cell type and time point are left out; the donor was told from shared clones. CDR3 loop: CSARERRQGTDTQYF. In nucleotides, the sequence is TGCAGTGCTAGAGAACGGAGACAGGGCACAGATACGCAGTATTTT.